Included here is one TCR beta chain sequence, with context. The antigen remains unidentified. This may arise from a read error, as a much more abundant clone is one base away. Trimming shortened V by 3 bases and J by 6 bases, and 20 bases separated the two germline ends. Germline V CDR1 and CDR2: DFQATT, SNEGSKA (reference sequence). The CDR3 runs to 15 residues. The data stem from a study of post-analysis software for immune sequencing data. Looking at the study overall: Several disease courses (relapsing-remitting, secondary progressive and progressive-relapsing) of multiple sclerosis were included.

Tagging with unique molecular identifiers was a feature of the TCR beta cDNA libraries. TCRdb passed the PCR reads through MiXCR, listing each CDR3 protein once. The table shows 750,000 to 900,000 distinct CDR3 sequences, with 40% to 55% occurring only once. General study findings and limits: For normalized Chao1 diversity, multiple sclerosis patients scored significantly lower than controls did. Five or six TRBV segments, TRBV5-6, TRBV5-1 and TRBV20-1 among them, were found more frequent in patients than controls.

This TCR was sampled from a girl aged 5-17 years with multiple sclerosis. Specimen: blood. The V and J genes are TRBV20-1 and TRBJ1-2; possibly TRBD1 for D (5 bases). CDR3: CSARAGGGMWDGYTF. The CDR3 DNA reads as TGCAGTGCTAGGGCTGGCGGGGGAATGTGGGATGGCTACACCTTC.